This TCR beta chain originates from a study of low-dose radiotherapy and immunotherapy resistance in tumors. Study context: Each patient was administered nivolumab intravenously at 240 mg, which was a flat dose, every two weeks, along with intravenous ipilimumab at 1 mg/kg every six weeks. Patients' oral aspirin dose was 300 mg daily across four cycles from cycle 1 day 1.

As their treatment, donors received nivolumab, ipilimumab, aspirin, low-dose cyclophosphamide and low-dose radiotherapy. First-strand cDNA used TRAV- and TRBV-specific primers, covering alpha and beta chains. The authors ran around 19 PCR cycles to amplify TCRs with a constant-region primer and V-primer adapter. mRNA that had been isolated underwent amplification through in vitro transcription. One entry per CDR3 protein, called by TCRdb with MiXCR from the reads. The sample has 11,000 to 15,000 distinct CDR3 sequences; roughly 48% are singletons. Deletions cut 7 bases from V and 1 base from J, with 13 bases between. CDR1 is SNHLY, CDR2 FYNNEI, per germline. The CDR3 is made up of 14 amino acids.

This chain connects TRBV2 to TRBJ1-1; D gene ambiguous. The source is a human donor with advanced metastatic prostate, ovarian, gallbladder or colorectal cancer (not recorded which). This table probably holds off-target reads from a library built for another chain. The CDR3 bases are TGTGCCAGCACTAAGGGTGTAGAGAACACTGAAGCTTTCTTT. Translating gives CASTKGVENTEAFF. Complete variable domain (other parts from reference TRBV2 and TRBJ1-1): EPEVTQTPSHQVTQMGQEVILRCVPISNHLYFYWYRQILGQKVEFLVSFYNNEISEKSEIFDDQFSVERPDGSNFTLKIRSTKLEDSAMYFCASTKGVENTEAFFGQGTRLTVV.